This T cell receptor beta chain was identified during a study of T cell repertoires in cytomegalovirus infection. About the study: CMV epitopes that were recently identified and HLA-C-restricted were used alongside well-studied HLA-B-restricted ones.

Germline trimming cut 0 bases from V and 2 bases from J; bases unmatched to any gene: 12. This CDR3 spans 20 amino acids. Germline loops: CDR1 LGHNA, CDR2 YSLEER. Study results and limitations: The cumulative frequency of public TCR beta families distinguished individuals who carried CMV together with the relevant HLA. HLA-C-restricted, CMV-specific TCR beta clonotypes were dominant ex vivo.

With respect to this clonotype: Antigen: not known.

TCRdb called the reads again in MiXCR, with one record for every CDR3 protein. In the table there are about 47,000 distinct CDR3 sequences, roughly 19% of which are singletons. The origin of this receptor is a human donor in good health (CMV status not recorded). Some clones in this sample may be carry-over from other donors' samples. The chain carries TRBV4-3 and TRBJ2-2; TRBD2 agrees at 10 bases. This specimen consisted of CD8+ T cells from cultured PBMCs, obtained from culture after CMV antigen stimulation. The CDR3, as DNA: TGCGCCAGCAGCCAAGATGATTCGTGGCTAGCGGGGGAAAACACCGGGGAGCTGTTTTTT. Translated, it gives CASSQDDSWLAGENTGELFF.